This TCR beta chain comes out of a study of blood T cell repertoires in COVID-19 (dated by TCRdb to the early 2020s). About the study as a whole: Collaborator samples came from the United States, Italy and Spain and covered acute and convalescent phases of COVID-19. A de-identified subject ID, COVID-19 status, age in years and sex were almost always included in the sample metadata. The material from the prospective study consisted of cDNA or gDNA derived from T cells, B-cell-depleted T cells, or PBMCs. The repertoires were released in a freely available public database intended as a resource for research on the immune response to SARS-CoV-2. Where HLA class I and class II types were available, the types were taken from metadata supplied by the sample provider, not from assay-based typing. Samples came from the ongoing ImmuneRACE study (first 160 participants) plus 1,254 subjects from 6 global collaborators. The dataset comprised deeply sampled blood TCRbeta repertoires from subjects exposed to, actively infected with, or recovered from COVID-19.

TCRbeta CDR3 regions were amplified from genomic DNA by means of the immunoSEQ Assay, a bias-controlled multiplex PCR. On the study's bioinformatics: Nucleated cell counts per sample were estimated from amplification of reference gene primers within the assay. Sequence reads were collapsed and filtered to measure the absolute abundance of every unique TCRbeta CDR3 rearrangement. For each sample, productive Simpson clonality was calculated by taking the square root of Simpson's diversity index across productive rearrangements. The source is immuneACCESS, and TCRdb retained only in-frame sequences with V and J called. Part of the clones is not carried over; for the studies checked, unresolved V genes explain less than half of this, and the remainder is unexplained. Clone size and the V and J calls come from that table; the DNA yielded D and trimming. In this sample the table shows roughly 180,000 clones, approximately 82% of which occur a single time. The ten biggest clones cover about 4% of the sample.

Broad study findings and their caveats: The quantity of clinical and demographic metadata differed by source and by participant and was supplied without curation.

With regard to this clone: Its binding antigen is unknown. No per-base quality is available; no much larger clone lies one base away.

The CDR3 contains 13 residues, cysteine and phenylalanine counted. Only the CDR3 DNA is retained, 39 bases long and in frame from the first base. Based on the germline V gene, the CDR1 and CDR2 sequences are MDHEN and SYDVKM. Trimming accounts for 5 bases at V and 14 bases at J, while the number of junction bases matched to no gene is 13. In the prospective study, participants were about 18 to 100 years old, resided in fewer than 25 geographic areas of the United States, and were enrolled through a virtual design. To assign participants to cohorts, the prospective study relied on clinical history that participants themselves reported in a screening survey and a study questionnaire. In the prospective study, whole blood, serum and a nasopharyngeal or oropharyngeal swab were collected from each participant by mobile phlebotomists. Additional blood draws and questionnaires over an approximately two-month period could optionally be provided by prospective study participants. Blood samples from the prospective study were shipped frozen or at room temperature prior to DNA extraction.

The sequence came from a woman between 45 and 65 years old in a cohort exposed to, infected with or recovered from COVID-19 (not recorded which). Sequencing was done on a sample of PBMCs or T cells enriched from blood (not recorded which). Here the chain combines TRBV28 and TRBJ2-3, with TRBD2 identical over 7 junction bases. The sequence in DNA is TGTGCCAGCAGTCTCCGATCTAGGGAGGGGTTGTATTTT. Its protein is CASSLRSREGLYF.